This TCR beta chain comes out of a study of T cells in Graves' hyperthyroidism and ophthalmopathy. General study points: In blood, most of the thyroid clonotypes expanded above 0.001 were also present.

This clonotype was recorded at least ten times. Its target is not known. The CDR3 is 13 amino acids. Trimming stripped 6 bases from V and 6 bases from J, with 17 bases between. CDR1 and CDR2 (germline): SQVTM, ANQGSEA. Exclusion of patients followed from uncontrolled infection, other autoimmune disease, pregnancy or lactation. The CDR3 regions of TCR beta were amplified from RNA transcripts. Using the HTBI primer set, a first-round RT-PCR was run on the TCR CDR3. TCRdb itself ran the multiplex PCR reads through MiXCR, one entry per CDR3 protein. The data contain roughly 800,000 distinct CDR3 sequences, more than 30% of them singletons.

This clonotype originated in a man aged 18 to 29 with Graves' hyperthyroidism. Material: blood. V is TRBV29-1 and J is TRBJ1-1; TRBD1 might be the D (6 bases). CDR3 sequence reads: CSVLTGKVPEAFF. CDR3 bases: TGCAGCGTCCTAACAGGGAAGGTACCTGAAGCTTTCTTT.